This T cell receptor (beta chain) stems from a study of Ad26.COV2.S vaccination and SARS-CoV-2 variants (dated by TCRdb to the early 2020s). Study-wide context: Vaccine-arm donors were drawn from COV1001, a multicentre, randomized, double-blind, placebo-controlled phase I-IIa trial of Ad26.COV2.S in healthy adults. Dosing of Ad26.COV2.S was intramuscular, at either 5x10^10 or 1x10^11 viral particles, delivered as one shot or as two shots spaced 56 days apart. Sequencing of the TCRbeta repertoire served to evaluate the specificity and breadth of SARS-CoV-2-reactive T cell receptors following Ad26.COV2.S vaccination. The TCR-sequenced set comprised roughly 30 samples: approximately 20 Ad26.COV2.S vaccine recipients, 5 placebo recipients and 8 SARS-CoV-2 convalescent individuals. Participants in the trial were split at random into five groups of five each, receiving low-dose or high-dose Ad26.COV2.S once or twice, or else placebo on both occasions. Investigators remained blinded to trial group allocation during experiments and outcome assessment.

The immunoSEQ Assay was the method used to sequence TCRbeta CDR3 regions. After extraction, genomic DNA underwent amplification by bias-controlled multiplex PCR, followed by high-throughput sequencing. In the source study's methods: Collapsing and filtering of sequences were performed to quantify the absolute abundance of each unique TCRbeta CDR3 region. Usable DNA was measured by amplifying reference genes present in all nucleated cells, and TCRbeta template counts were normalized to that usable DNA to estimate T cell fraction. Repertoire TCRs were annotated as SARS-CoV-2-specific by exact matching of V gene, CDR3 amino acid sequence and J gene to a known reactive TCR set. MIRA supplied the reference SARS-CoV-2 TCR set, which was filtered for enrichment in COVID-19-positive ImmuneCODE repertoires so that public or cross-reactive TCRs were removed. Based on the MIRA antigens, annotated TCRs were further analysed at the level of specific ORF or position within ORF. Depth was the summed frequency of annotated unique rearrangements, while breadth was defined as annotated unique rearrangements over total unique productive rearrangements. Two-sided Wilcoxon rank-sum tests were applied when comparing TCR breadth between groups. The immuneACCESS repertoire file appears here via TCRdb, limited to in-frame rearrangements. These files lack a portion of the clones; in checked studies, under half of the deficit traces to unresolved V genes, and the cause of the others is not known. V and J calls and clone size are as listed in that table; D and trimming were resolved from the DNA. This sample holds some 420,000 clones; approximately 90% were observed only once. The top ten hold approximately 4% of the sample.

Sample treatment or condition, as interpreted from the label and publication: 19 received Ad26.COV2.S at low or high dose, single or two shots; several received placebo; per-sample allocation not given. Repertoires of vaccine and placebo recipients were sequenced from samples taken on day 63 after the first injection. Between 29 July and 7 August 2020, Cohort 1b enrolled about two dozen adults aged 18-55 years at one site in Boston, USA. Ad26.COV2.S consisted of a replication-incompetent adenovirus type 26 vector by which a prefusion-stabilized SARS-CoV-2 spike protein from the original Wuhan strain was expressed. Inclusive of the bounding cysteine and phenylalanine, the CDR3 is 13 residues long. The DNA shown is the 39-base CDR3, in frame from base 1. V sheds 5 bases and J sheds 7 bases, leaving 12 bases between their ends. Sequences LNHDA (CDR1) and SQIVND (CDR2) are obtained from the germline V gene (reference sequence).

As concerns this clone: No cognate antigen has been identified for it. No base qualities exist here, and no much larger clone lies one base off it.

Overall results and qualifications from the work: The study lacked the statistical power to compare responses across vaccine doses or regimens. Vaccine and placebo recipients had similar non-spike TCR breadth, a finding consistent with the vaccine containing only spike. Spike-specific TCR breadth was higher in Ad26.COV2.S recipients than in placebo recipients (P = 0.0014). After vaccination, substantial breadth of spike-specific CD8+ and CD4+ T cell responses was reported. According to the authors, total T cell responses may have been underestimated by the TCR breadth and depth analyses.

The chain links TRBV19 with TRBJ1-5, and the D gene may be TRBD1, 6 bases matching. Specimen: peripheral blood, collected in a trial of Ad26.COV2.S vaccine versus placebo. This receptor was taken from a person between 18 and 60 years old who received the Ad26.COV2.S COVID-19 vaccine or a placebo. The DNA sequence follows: TGTGCCAGTAGTGAGGGGGGTCGGCAGCCCCAGCATTTT. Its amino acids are CASSEGGRQPQHF.